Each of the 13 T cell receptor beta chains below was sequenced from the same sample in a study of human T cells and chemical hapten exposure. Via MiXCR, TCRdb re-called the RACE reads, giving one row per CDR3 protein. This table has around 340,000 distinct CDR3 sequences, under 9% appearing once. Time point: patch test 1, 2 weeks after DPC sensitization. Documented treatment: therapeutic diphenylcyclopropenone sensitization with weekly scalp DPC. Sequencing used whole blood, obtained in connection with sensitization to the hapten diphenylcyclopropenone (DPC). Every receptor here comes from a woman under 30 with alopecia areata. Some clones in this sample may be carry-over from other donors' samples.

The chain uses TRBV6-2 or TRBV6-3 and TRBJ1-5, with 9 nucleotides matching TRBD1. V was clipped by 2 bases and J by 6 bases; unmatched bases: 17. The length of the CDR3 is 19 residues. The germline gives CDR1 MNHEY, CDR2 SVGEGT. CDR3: CASSYGGQGTRLPGQPQHF. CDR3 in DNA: TGTGCCAGCAGTTACGGCGGACAGGGGACCCGTCTGCCGGGTCAGCCCCAGCATTTT.

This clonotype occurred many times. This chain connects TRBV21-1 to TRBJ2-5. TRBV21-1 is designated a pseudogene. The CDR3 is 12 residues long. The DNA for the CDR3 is TGTGCCAGCAACACAATTCTTGGGACCCAGTACTTC. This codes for CASNTILGTQYF.

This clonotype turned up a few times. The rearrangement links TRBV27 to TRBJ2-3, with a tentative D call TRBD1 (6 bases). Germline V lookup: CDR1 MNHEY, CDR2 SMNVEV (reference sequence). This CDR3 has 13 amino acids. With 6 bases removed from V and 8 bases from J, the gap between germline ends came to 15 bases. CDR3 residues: CASRVNRDGTQYF. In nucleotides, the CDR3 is TGTGCCAGCAGGGTGAACAGGGATGGTACGCAGTATTTT.

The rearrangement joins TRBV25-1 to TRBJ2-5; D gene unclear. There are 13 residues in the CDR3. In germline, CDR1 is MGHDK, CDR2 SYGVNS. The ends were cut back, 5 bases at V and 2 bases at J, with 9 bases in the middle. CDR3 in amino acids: CASSPHSQETQYF. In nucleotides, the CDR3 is TGTGCCAGCAGTCCCCACTCGCAAGAGACCCAGTACTTC.

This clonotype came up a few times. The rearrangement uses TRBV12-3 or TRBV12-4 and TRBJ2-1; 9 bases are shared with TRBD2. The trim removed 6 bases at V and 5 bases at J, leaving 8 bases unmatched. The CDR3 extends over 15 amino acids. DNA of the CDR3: TGTGCCAGCAGCTTCGAGGCGGGGGGGAACAATGAGCAGTTCTTC. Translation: CASSFEAGGNNEQFF.

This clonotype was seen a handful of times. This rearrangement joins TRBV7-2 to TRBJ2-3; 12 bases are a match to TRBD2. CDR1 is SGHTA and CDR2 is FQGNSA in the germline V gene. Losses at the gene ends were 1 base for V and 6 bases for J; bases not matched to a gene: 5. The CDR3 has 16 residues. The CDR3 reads CASSLVASGGADTQYF. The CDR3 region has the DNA TGTGCCAGCAGCTTAGTCGCTAGCGGGGGGGCGGATACGCAGTATTTT.

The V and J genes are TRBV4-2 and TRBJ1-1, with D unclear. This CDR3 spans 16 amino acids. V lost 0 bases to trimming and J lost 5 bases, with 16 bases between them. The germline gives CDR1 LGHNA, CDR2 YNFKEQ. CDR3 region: CASSQDSHGGLTEAFF. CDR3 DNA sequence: TGTGCCAGCAGCCAAGATTCGCACGGAGGGCTGACTGAAGCTTTCTTT.

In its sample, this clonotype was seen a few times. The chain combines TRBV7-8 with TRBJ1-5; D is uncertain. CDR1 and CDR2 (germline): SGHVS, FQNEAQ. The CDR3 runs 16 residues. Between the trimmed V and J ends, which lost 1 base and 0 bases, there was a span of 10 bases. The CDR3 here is CASSLEGQYSNQPQHF. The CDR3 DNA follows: TGTGCCAGCAGCTTAGAGGGCCAGTATAGCAATCAGCCCCAGCATTTT.

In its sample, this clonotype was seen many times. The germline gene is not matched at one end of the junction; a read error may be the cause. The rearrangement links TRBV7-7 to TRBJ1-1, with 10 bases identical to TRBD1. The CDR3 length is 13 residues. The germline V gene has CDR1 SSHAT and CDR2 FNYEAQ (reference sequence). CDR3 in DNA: TGTGCTAGCAGTCACGGACAGGGGGACCAGGCTTTCTTT. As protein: CASSHGQGDQAFF.

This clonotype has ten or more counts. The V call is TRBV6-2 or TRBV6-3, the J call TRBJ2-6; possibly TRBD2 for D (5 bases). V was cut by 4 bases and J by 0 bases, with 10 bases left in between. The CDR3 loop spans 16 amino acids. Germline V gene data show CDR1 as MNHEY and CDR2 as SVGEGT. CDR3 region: CASSSLRASGANVLTF. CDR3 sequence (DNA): TGTGCCAGCAGTTCATTGAGGGCCTCTGGGGCCAACGTCCTGACTTTC.

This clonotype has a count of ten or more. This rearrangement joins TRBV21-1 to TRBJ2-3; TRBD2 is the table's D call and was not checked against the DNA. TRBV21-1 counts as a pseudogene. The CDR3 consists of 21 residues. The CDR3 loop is CASSKMNGTSGGVVCTDTQYF. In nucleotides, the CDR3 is TGTGCCAGCAGCAAAATGAACGGGACTAGCGGGGGAGTCGTTTGCACAGATACGCAGTATTTT.

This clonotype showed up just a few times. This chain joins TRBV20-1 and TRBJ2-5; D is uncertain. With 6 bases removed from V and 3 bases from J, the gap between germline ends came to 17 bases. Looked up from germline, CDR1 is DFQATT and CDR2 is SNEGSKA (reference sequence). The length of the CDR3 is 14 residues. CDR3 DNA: TGCAGTGCCCCGGCAGAGAGGACCAAAGAGACCCAGTACTTC. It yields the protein CSAPAERTKETQYF.

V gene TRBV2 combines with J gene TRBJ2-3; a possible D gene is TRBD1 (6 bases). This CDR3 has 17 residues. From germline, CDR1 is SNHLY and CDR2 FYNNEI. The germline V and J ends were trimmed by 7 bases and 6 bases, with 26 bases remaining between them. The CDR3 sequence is CASTDSPGGPSWDTQYF. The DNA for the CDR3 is TGTGCCAGCACGGACAGCCCAGGCGGACCCTCCTGGGATACGCAGTATTTT.